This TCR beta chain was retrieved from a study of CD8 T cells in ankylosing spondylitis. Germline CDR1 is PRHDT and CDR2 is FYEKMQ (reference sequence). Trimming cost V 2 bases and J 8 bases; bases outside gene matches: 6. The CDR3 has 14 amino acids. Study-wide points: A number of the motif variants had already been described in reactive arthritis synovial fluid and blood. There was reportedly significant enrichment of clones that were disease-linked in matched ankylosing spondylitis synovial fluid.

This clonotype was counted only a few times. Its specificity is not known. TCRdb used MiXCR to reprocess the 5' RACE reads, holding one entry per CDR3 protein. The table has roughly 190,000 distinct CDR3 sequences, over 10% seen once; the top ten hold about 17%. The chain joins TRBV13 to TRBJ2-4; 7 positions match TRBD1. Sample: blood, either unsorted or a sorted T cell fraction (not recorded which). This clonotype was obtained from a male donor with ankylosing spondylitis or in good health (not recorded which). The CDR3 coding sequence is TGTGCCAGCAGCTTAAGACAGGGCCTGGACATTCAGTACTTC. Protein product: CASSLRQGLDIQYF.